This T cell receptor (beta chain) is from a study of T-cell memory formation after mild COVID-19. Study details: Most TCR clusters belonged to a single donor. Findings of the study overall: Researchers found some responding clones in pre-infection memory, a sign that cross-reactive memory joined. Balance between CD4 and CD8 was seen in clones contracting day 15 to 85, and a CD4+ lean was seen in later expanders.

CDR3 length: 14 amino acids. Germline loops: CDR1 SGDLS, CDR2 YYNGEE. The V and J ends lost 3 bases and 8 bases, in that order; junction bases with no gene match: 8. Constant-segment primers and 5'RACE yielded cDNA libraries for TCR alpha and TCR beta, each carrying sample barcodes and UMIs. TCRdb called the 5' RACE reads again in MiXCR, with one record for every CDR3 protein. The sample comprises about 260,000 distinct CDR3 sequences, under 8.5% of which are singletons, and roughly 22% rests with the top ten. Details on this clonotype: Antigen specificity is unknown.

V gene TRBV9 combines with J gene TRBJ1-2; 9 nucleotides agree with TRBD1. The receptor was isolated from a man in his late teens or twenties who had mild COVID-19 (a few samples of this study predate the infection). Cell type and time point are not known. The sequencing input was PBMCs or a T cell subset sorted from them (not recorded which). This CDR3 is CASSALRQGGGYTF. In nucleotides, the CDR3 is TGTGCCAGCAGCGCCCTTCGACAGGGGGGAGGCTACACCTTC.